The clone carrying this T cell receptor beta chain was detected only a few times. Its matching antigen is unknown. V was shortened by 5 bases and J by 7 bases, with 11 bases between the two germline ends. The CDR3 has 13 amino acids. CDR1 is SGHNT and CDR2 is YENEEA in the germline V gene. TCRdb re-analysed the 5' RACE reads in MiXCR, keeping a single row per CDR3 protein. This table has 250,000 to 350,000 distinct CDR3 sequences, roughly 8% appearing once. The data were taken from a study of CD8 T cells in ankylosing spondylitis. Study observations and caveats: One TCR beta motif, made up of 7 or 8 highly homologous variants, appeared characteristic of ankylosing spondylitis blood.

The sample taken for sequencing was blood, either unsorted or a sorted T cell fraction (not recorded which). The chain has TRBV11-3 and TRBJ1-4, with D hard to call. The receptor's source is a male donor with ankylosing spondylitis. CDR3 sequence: CASSPSGGEKLFF. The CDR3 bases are TGTGCCAGCAGCCCCTCGGGAGGTGAAAAACTGTTTTTT.